This paragraph reports one T cell receptor (beta chain). The data originate from a study of control samples from healthy donors and cancer patients. TCRdb's table, derived via immunoSEQ multiplex PCR, lists solely in-frame clones and lacks some. The sample has about 190,000 clones, 91% seen once. Trimming took 6 bases from V and 1 from J, leaving 8 bases between them. Germline CDR1 and CDR2: ENHRY and SYGVKD. The CDR3 runs to 13 residues. Sequencing was carried out using blood. The chain is built from TRBV10-3 and TRBJ2-3; D might be TRBD1 (5 bases). The receptor comes from a man under 40 in good health. The DNA of the CDR3 is TGTGCCATCAGACCGACAGGCACAGATACGCAGTATTTT. It encodes CAIRPTGTDTQYF.